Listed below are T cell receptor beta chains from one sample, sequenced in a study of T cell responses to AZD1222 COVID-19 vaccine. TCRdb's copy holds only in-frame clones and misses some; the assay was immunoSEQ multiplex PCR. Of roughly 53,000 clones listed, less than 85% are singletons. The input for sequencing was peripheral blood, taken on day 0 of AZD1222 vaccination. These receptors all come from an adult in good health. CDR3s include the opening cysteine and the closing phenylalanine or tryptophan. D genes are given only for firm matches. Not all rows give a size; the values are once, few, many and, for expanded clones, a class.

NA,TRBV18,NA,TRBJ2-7,TGTGCCAGCTCACCGTTCAACTCACTCGCCTACGAGCAGTACTTC,CASSPFNSLAYEQYF
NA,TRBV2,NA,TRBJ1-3,TGTGCCAGCAGTGTATCGGGAGGAAACACCATATATTTT,CASSVSGGNTIYF
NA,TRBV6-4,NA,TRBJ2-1,TGTGCCAGCAGTGACAGTACCCGTGTCGGTGAGCAGTTCTTC,CASSDSTRVGEQFF
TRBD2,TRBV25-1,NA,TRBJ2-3,TGTGCCAGCAGTTCACTCTCGCGGGAGGGTTCTCACTCAGATACGCAGTATTTT,CASSSLSREGSHSDTQYF
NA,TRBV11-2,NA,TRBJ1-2,TGTGCCAGCAGCCCCCCCCCTCTGTCCCTTGGCTACACCTTC,CASSPPPLSLGYTF
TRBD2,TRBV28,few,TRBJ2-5,TGTGCCAGCAGTTGGCTAGCGGCCCCAGAGGAGACCCAGTACTTC,CASSWLAAPEETQYF
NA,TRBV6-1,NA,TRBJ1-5,TGTGCCAGCAGAGAACTTACGGGGGGCAGAGGTCAGCCCCAGCATTTT,CASRELTGGRGQPQHF
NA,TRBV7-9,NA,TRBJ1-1,TGTGCCAGCAGCTTAACACCAAACACTGAAGCTTTCTTT,CASSLTPNTEAFF
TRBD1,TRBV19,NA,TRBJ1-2,TGTGCCAGTAGTATACAGGGGGCGCGGGATGGCTACACCTTC,CASSIQGARDGYTF
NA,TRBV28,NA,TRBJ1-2,TGTGCCAGCAGTACGCCTGGGACGGCCTATGGCTACACCTTC,CASSTPGTAYGYTF
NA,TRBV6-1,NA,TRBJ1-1,TGTGCCAGCAGTGAAACAGATTTGACAGAAGCTTTCTTT,CASSETDLTEAFF
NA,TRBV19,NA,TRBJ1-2,TGTGCCAGTAGTATCCCGACAGCTACCAGGACCTCTGGCTACACCTTC,CASSIPTATRTSGYTF
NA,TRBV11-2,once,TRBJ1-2,TGTGCCAGCAGCTTAGATCGAGGGCGGGGCTACACCTTC,CASSLDRGRGYTF
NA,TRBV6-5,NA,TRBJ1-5,TGTGCCAGCAGTTTCAACAGTGATCAGCCCCAGCATTTT,CASSFNSDQPQHF
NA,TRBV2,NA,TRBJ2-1,TGTGCCACATCCCCTCAACGGAATGAGCAGTTCTTC,CATSPQRNEQFF
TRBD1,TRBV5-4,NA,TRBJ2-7,TGTGCCAGCAGCTTCGACAGGGGCGAGCAGTACTTC,CASSFDRGEQYF
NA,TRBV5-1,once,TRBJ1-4,TGCGCCAGCAGCTTGGGGGGCGTGGGTGAAAAACTGTTTTTT,CASSLGGVGEKLFF
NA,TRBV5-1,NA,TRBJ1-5,TGCGCCAGCAGCTTGAGGGATAATAGCAATCAGCCCCAGCATTTT,CASSLRDNSNQPQHF
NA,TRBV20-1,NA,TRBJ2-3,TGCAGTGCGAGTGGTGGGAGCACAGATACGCAGTATTTT,CSASGGSTDTQYF
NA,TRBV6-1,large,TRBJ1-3,TGTGCCAGCAGTGACGGGACATCTGGAAACACCATATATTTT,CASSDGTSGNTIYF
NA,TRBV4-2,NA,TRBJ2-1,TGTGCCAGCAGCCAAGATTGGCGGACCCTCCGGTTCTTC,CASSQDWRTLRFF
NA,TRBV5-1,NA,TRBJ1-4,TGCGCCAGCAGCCTAGGGACCGAAAATGAAAAACTGTTTTTT,CASSLGTENEKLFF
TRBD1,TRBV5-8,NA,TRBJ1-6,TGTGCCAGCGGTACGAGACAGGGACCGGCTTCACCCCTCCACTTT,CASGTRQGPASPLHF
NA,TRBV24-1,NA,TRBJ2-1,TGTGCCACCAGTGACAGTTTGCCTTCCCTCTACAATGAGCAGTTCTTC,CATSDSLPSLYNEQFF
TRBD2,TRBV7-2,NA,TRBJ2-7,TGTGCCAGCAGCTTCGGACTAGTCTTGGAATACGAGCAGTACTTC,CASSFGLVLEYEQYF
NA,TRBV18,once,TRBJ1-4,TGTGCCAGCTCCCCAAGGGATAGTGAAAAACTGTTTTTT,CASSPRDSEKLFF
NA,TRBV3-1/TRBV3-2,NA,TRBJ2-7,TGTGCCAGCAGCCAAGAGAGCTCGGTAATCTACGAGCAGTACTTC,CASSQESSVIYEQYF
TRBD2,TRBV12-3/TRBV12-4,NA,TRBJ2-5,TGTGCCAGCAGTTTCAGCGGGGCCACCCAGTACTTC,CASSFSGATQYF
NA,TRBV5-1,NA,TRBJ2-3,TGCGCCAGCAGCTTGGCATCATCCAGCACAGATACGCAGTATTTT,CASSLASSSTDTQYF
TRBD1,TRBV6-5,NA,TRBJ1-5,TGTGCCAGCAGTTACTCGTACAGGGGCGGGCAGCCCCAGCATTTT,CASSYSYRGGQPQHF
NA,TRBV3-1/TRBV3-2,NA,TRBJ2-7,TGTGCCAGCAGCTTGATCATCCCATTCGTGTTAGACGAGCAGTACTTC,CASSLIIPFVLDEQYF
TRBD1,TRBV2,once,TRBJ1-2,TGTGCCAGCAGTGCTACAGGGGAGGGCTACACCTTC,CASSATGEGYTF